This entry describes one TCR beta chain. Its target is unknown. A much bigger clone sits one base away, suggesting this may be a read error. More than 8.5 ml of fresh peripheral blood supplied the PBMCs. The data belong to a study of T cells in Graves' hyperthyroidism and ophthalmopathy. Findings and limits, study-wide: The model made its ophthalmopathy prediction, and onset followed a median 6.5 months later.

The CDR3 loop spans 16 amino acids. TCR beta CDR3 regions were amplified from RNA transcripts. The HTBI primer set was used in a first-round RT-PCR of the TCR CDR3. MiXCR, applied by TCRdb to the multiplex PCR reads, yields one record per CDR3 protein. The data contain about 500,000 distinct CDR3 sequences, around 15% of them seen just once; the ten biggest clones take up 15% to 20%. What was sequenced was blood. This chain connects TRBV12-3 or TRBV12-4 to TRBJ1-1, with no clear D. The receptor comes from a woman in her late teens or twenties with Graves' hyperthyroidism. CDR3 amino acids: CGSSAHPESMNTEAFF. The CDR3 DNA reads TGTGGCAGCAGCGCTCATCCAGAATCAATGAACACTGAAGCTTTCTTT.